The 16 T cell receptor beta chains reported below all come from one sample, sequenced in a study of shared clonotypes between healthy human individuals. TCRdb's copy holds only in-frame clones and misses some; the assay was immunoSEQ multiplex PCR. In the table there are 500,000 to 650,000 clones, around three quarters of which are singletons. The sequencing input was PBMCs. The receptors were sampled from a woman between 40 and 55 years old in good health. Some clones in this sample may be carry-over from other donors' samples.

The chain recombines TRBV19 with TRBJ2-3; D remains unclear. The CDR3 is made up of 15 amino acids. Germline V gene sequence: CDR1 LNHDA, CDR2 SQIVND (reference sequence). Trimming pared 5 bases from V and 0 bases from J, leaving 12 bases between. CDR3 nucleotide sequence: TGTGCCAGTAGTCCTACCGGCTCCAGCACAGATACGCAGTATTTT. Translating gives CASSPTGSSTDTQYF. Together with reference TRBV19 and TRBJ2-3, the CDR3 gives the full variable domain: DGGITQSPKYLFRKEGQNVTLSCEQNLNHDAMYWYRQDPGQGLRLIYYSQIVNDFQKGDIAEGYSVSREKKESFPLTVTSAQKNPTAFYLCASSPTGSSTDTQYFGPGTRLTVL.

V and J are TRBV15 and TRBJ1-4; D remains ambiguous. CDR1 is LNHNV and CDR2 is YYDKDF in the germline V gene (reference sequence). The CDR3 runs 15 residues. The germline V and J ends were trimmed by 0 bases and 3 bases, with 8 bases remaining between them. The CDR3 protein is CATSREGTANEKLFF. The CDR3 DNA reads TGTGCCACCAGCAGAGAAGGAACAGCTAATGAAAAACTGTTTTTT.

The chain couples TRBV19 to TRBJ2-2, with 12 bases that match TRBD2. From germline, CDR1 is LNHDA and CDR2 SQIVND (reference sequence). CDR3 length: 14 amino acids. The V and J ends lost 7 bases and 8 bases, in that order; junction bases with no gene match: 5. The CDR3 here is CASTRTSGVGELFF. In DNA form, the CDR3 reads TGTGCCAGTACCCGGACTAGCGGGGTGGGGGAGCTGTTTTTT.

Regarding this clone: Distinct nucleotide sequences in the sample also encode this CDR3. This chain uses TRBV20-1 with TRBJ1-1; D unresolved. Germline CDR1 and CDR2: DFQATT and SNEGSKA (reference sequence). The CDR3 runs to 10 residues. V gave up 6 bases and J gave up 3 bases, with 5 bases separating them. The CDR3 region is CSARDTEAFF. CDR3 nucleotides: TGCAGTGCCCGGGACACTGAAGCTTTCTTT.

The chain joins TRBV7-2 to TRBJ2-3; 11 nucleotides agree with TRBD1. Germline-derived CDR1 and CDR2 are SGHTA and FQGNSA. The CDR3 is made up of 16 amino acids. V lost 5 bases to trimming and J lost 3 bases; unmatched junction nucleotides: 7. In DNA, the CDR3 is TGTGCCAGCAGCCCCCGGACAGGGGGCAGGACAGATACGCAGTATTTT. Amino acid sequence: CASSPRTGGRTDTQYF.

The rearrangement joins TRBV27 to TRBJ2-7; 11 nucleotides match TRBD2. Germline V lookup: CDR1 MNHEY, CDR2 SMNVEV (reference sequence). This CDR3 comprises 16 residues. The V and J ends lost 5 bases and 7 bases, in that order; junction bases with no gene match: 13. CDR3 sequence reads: CASSPGSGRGVLEQYF. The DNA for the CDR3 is TGTGCCAGCAGTCCCGGTAGCGGGAGGGGAGTTTTGGAGCAGTACTTC.

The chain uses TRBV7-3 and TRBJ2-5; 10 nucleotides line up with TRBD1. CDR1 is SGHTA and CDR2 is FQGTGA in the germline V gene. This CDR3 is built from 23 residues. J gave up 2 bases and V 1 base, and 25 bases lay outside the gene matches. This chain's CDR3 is CASSLISFDERAIRDRGQETQYF. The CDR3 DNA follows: TGTGCCAGCAGCTTAATTTCTTTCGATGAGAGGGCAATACGGGACAGGGGACAAGAGACCCAGTACTTC.

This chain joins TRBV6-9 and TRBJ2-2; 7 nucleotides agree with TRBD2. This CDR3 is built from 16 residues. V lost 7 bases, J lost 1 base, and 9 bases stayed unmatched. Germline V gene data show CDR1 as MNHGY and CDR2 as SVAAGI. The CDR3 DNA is TGTGCCAGCACCGTTAGGGACTACCTGAACACCGGGGAGCTGTTTTTT. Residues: CASTVRDYLNTGELFF.

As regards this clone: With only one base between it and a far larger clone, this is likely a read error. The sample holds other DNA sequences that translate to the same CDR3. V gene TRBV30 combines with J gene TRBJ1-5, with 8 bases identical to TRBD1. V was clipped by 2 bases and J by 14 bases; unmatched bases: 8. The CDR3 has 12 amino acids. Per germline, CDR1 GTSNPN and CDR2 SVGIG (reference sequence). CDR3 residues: CAWSPGTGPEHF. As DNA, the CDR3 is TGTGCCTGGAGTCCTGGGACAGGCCCAGAGCATTTT. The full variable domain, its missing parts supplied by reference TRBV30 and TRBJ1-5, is SQTIHQWPATLVQPVGSPLSLECTVEGTSNPNLYWYRQAAGRGLQLLFYSVGIGQISSEVPQNLSASRPQDRQFILSSKKLLLSDSGFYLCAWSPGTGPEHFGDGTRLSIL.

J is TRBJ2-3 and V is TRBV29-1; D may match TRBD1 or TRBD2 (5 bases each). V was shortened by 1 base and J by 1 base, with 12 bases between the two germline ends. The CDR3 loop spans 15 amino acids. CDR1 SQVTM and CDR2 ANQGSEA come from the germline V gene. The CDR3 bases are TGCAGCGTTGAAGGGGTGAGGGGAGGCACAGATACGCAGTATTTT. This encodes CSVEGVRGGTDTQYF.

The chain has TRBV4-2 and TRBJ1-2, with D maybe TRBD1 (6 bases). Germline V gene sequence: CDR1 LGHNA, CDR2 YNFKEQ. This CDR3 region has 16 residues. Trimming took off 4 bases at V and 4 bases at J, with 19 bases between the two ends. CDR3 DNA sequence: TGTGCCAGCAGCCCGGACCCCCGGGGGCTCGGCTATGGCTACACCTTC. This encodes CASSPDPRGLGYGYTF.

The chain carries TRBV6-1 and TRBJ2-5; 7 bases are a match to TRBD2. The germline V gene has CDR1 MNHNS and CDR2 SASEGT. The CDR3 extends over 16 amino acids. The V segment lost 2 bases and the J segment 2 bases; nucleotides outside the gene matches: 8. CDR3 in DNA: TGTGCCAGCAGTGAACCTCGAGCTAGCGGACAAGAGACCCAGTACTTC. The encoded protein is CASSEPRASGQETQYF.

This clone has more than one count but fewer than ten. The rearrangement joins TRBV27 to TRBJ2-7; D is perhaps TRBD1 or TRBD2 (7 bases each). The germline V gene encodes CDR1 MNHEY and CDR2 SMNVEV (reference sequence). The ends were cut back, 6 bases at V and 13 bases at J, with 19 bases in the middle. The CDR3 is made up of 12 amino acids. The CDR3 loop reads CASSPPGGVGYF. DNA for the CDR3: TGTGCCAGCAGCCCTCCAGGGGGGGTTGGTTACTTC.

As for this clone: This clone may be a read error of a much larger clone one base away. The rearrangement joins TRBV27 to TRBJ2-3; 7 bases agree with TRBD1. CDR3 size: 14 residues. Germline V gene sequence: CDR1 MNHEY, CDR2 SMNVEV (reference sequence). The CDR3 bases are TGTGCCAGCAGTTTTAGACAGGGCACAAATACGCAGTATTTT. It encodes CASSFRQGTNTQYF.

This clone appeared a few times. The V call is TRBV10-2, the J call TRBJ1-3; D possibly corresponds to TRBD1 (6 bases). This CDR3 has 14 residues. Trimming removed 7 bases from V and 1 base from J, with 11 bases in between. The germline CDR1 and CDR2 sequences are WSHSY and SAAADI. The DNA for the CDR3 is TGCGCCAGCAAAGAACAGGGATCTGGAAACACCATATATTTT. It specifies CASKEQGSGNTIYF.

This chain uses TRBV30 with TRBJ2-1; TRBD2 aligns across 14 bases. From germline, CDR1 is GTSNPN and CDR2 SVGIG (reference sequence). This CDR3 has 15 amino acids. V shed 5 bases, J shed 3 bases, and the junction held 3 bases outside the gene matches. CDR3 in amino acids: CAWGLAGGGYNEQFF. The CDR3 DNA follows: TGTGCCTGGGGACTAGCGGGAGGTGGCTACAATGAGCAGTTCTTC. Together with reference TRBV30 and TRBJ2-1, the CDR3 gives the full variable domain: SQTIHQWPATLVQPVGSPLSLECTVEGTSNPNLYWYRQAAGRGLQLLFYSVGIGQISSEVPQNLSASRPQDRQFILSSKKLLLSDSGFYLCAWGLAGGGYNEQFFGPGTRLTVL.